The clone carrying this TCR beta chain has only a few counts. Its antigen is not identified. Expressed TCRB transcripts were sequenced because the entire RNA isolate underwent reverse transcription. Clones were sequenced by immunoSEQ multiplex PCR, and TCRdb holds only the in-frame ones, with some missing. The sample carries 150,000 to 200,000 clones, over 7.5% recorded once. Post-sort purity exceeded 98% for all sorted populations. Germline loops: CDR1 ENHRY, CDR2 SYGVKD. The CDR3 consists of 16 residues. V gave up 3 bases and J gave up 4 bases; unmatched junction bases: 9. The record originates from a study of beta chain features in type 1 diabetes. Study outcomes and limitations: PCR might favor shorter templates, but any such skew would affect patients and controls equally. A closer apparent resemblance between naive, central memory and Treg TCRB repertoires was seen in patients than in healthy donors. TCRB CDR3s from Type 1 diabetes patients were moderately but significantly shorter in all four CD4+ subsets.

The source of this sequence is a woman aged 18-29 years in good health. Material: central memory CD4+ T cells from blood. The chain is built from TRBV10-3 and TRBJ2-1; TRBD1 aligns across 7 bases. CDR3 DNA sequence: TGTGCCATCAGTGACAAAGGGGGACAGCGATACAATGAGCAGTTCTTC. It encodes CAISDKGGQRYNEQFF.